The 2 T cell receptor beta chains below come from one sample, sequenced in a study of PD-L1 blockade in urothelial cancer. Generated by immunoSEQ multiplex PCR, the TCRdb table keeps only in-frame clones and is missing some. The table lists some 23,000 clones, 82% of them singletons. The time point: peripheral blood 6 weeks after treatment start. The material was PBMCs, obtained around atezolizumab (anti-PD-L1) treatment. Receptors were obtained from a man between 65 and 85 years old with urothelial cancer.

This chain connects TRBV7-9 to TRBJ2-3, with 14 positions matching TRBD2. The CDR3 spans 15 residues. Losses at the gene ends were 5 bases for V and 7 bases for J; bases not matched to a gene: 5. Germline assignment: CDR1 SEHNR and CDR2 FQNEAQ (reference sequence). The CDR3 sequence is CASSLGTSGRNTQYF. The CDR3, as DNA: TGTGCCAGCAGCCTTGGGACTAGCGGGAGAAATACGCAGTATTTT.

This clone was seen a handful of times. The chain uses TRBV10-1 and TRBJ2-7, with TRBD2 identical over 10 bases. V shed 2 bases and J 4 bases; nucleotides not matched to a gene: 14. Germline CDR1 and CDR2: WNHNN and SYGVQD (reference sequence). This CDR3 contains 18 residues. The CDR3 reads CASSETHPRSSGRYEQYF. Written as DNA, the CDR3 is TGCGCCAGCAGTGAGACCCACCCCCGGAGTAGCGGGAGGTACGAGCAGTACTTC.